This is a list of T cell receptor beta chains from one sample in a study of blood T cell repertoires in COVID-19. Sequencing used immunoSEQ multiplex PCR; TCRdb keeps in-frame clones, though not all of them. The repertoire includes about 150,000 clones, 84% of them detected once, and 7.2% sits in the top ten. Sequencing was done on a sample of peripheral blood. These TCRs come from a woman between 50 and 59 years old in a cohort sampled during active or convalescent COVID-19. Each CDR3 is given with its conserved first and last residue. D genes are given only for firm matches. Where a row states a size, it is once, few, many or the class of an expanded clone; other rows omit it.

CDR3 protein: CASSEIGGRNQPQHF
CDR3 DNA: TGTGCCAGCAGTGAAATAGGGGGTCGCAATCAGCCCCAGCATTTT
V gene: TRBV6-1
D gene: .
J gene: TRBJ1-5
clone size: .

CDR3 protein: CASSSTGLSGGYTF
CDR3 DNA: TGCGCCAGCAGCTCGACTGGACTTAGCGGTGGCTACACCTTC
V gene: TRBV5-1
D gene: .
J gene: TRBJ1-2
clone size: .

CDR3 protein: CSASPPGNTEAFF
CDR3 DNA: TGCAGCGCCTCCCCCCCAGGTAACACTGAAGCTTTCTTT
V gene: TRBV29-1
D gene: .
J gene: TRBJ1-1
clone size: .

CDR3 protein: CASSRDLPRGPLHF
CDR3 DNA: TGTGCCAGTAGTCGGGACCTACCCAGGGGGCCCCTCCACTTT
V gene: TRBV19
D gene: TRBD1
J gene: TRBJ1-6
clone size: .

CDR3 protein: CATSRDVFPDTQYF
CDR3 DNA: TGTGCCACCAGCAGAGATGTCTTCCCAGATACGCAGTATTTT
V gene: TRBV15
D gene: .
J gene: TRBJ2-3
clone size: .

CDR3 protein: CASRAGGGTTDTQYF
CDR3 DNA: TGTGCCAGCAGGGCGGGCGGGGGTACCACAGATACGCAGTATTTT
V gene: TRBV6-4
D gene: TRBD2
J gene: TRBJ2-3
clone size: .

CDR3 protein: CASSANSGTDTQYF
CDR3 DNA: TGTGCCAGCAGTGCAAACTCGGGAACAGATACGCAGTATTTT
V gene: TRBV6-4
D gene: .
J gene: TRBJ2-3
clone size: .

CDR3 protein: CAWSLLEGTGNTIYF
CDR3 DNA: TGTGCCTGGAGTTTACTAGAAGGGACAGGAAACACCATATATTTT
V gene: TRBV30
D gene: .
J gene: TRBJ1-3
clone size: many

CDR3 protein: CASSLVARGSNQPQHF
CDR3 DNA: TGTGCCAGCAGCTTAGTGGCGAGGGGGTCAAATCAGCCCCAGCATTTT
V gene: TRBV7-2
D gene: .
J gene: TRBJ1-5
clone size: once

CDR3 protein: CASKELLINTGELFF
CDR3 DNA: TGTGCCAGCAAGGAGTTGCTGATCAACACCGGGGAGCTGTTTTTT
V gene: TRBV6-5
D gene: .
J gene: TRBJ2-2
clone size: once

CDR3 protein: CASSPGQGSYTF
CDR3 DNA: TGCGCCAGCAGCCCGGGACAGGGAAGCTACACCTTC
V gene: TRBV5-1
D gene: TRBD1
J gene: TRBJ1-2
clone size: .

CDR3 protein: CASSIRTGGGYNEQFF
CDR3 DNA: TGTGCCAGTAGTATTCGGACAGGGGGTGGGTACAATGAGCAGTTCTTC
V gene: TRBV19
D gene: TRBD1
J gene: TRBJ2-1
clone size: few

CDR3 protein: CASSQGDRGAAFF
CDR3 DNA: TGTGCCAGCAGCCAAGGGGATCGGGGGGCTGCTTTCTTT
V gene: TRBV7-6
D gene: .
J gene: TRBJ1-1
clone size: few

CDR3 protein: CASSQDAGPGEQYF
CDR3 DNA: TGCGCCAGCAGCCAAGATGCGGGGCCTGGCGAGCAGTACTTC
V gene: TRBV4-1
D gene: .
J gene: TRBJ2-7
clone size: .